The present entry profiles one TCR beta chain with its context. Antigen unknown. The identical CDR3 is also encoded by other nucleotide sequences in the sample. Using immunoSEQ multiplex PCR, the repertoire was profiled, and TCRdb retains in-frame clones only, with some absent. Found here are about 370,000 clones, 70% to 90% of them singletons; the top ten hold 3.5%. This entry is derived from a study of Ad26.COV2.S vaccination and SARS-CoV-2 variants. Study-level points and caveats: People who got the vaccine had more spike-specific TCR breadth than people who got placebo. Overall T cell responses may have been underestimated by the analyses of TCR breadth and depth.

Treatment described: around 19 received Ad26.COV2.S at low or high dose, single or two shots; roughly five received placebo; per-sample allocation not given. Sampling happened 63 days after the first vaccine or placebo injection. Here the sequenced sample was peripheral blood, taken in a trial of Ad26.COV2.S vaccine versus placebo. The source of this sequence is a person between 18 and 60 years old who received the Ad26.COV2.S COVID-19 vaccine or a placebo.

The CDR3 bases are TGTGCCAGCAGTCCGACAGGGGACTATGGCTACACCTTC. Amino acids: CASSPTGDYGYTF. The rearrangement links TRBV12-3 or TRBV12-4 to TRBJ1-2, with 8 bases identical to TRBD1. V lost 5 bases, J lost 3 bases, and 2 bases stayed unmatched. The CDR3 totals 13 residues.